The clone carrying this T cell receptor (beta chain) has a handful of counts. Its antigen is as yet unknown. Trimming at V came to 5 bases and at J to 3 bases, leaving 4 bases not matched to a gene. The CDR3 length is 14 residues. Germline V gene sequence: CDR1 DFQATT, CDR2 SNEGSKA (reference sequence). This sample was taken from a study of T cells in Graves' hyperthyroidism and ophthalmopathy. The source material, RNA transcripts, was used to amplify TCR beta CDR3 regions. RT-PCR in the first round (using the HTBI primer set) targeted the TCR CDR3. TCRdb re-analysed the multiplex PCR reads in MiXCR, keeping a single row per CDR3 protein. The data contain 700,000 or so distinct CDR3 sequences, 15% to 20% of them singletons. Diagnoses were made from clinical symptoms, serum measures (thyroxine and TRAb), thyroid ultrasound and orbital computed tomography. Findings and limits, study-wide: Most expanded thyroid clonotypes above 0.001 recurred in blood. Through a model of 13 V-J features, ophthalmopathy was separated from stable hyperthyroidism.

The specimen was blood. This TCR came from a young man with Graves' hyperthyroidism. The gene calls are TRBV20-1 and TRBJ1-6; 7 bases are shared with TRBD1. The CDR3 protein is CSALRGLYNSPLHF. CDR3 nucleotides: TGCAGTGCTCTTAGGGGGCTCTATAATTCACCCCTCCACTTT.